The sequence of this T cell receptor beta chain was determined in a study of response to subunit inactivated influenza vaccine. Note on this clonotype: Its antigen remains unidentified.

MiXCR was run by TCRdb on the RT-PCR reads, yielding one entry per CDR3 protein. The sample lists 450,000 to 600,000 distinct CDR3 sequences; approximately 7.3% were seen once. Study observations and caveats: Authors suggested few new T cells are recruited by each seasonal influenza vaccination.

Trimming cost V 4 bases and J 6 bases; bases outside gene matches: 1. This CDR3 contains 13 residues. CDR1 is KGHDR and CDR2 is SFDVKD in the germline V gene. The chain is built from TRBV24-1 and TRBJ1-1; 10 positions match TRBD1. The origin of this receptor is a man aged 50-75 years who received an inactivated influenza vaccine. The material was PBMCs from blood, obtained about 23 months after vaccination. CDR3 in amino acids: CATSDGQGAEAFF. As DNA, the CDR3 is TGTGCCACCAGTGACGGACAGGGGGCTGAAGCTTTCTTT.